This entry concerns a single T cell receptor (beta chain). The antigen is unknown. This sample is part of a study of radiation and T cells in renal cell carcinoma. Background on the study: Nephrectomy followed 15 Gy stereotactic body radiation by 4 weeks.

Findings and caveats of the study: In blood, top tumor clones expanded by 2 weeks, shrinking by 4.

This CDR3 has 16 amino acids. Germline V gene sequence: CDR1 GTSNPN, CDR2 SVGIG (reference sequence). The V end lost 2 bases, the J end lost 5 bases, and 18 bases lay between the germline ends. Assay: immunoSEQ multiplex PCR; the TCRdb copy retains only in-frame clones and omits some. Among over 85,000 clones listed, about 79% were seen once. This sample's time point: baseline pretreatment blood. Treatment indicated: 15 Gy SBRT to primary tumor, nephrectomy 4 weeks later. Radiation-treated patients gave blood at baseline, week 2 and week 4. This specimen was blood, taken from a patient whose treatment included radiotherapy and nephrectomy. The TCR originated in a man in his sixties with renal cell carcinoma. The J gene is TRBJ1-4, the V gene TRBV30; D perhaps matches TRBD1 (6 bases). Here the CDR3 DNA reads TGTGCCTGGAGTAGGGCAGGGAGGGGGACCAATGAAAAACTGTTTTTT. Translated, it gives CAWSRAGRGTNEKLFF.